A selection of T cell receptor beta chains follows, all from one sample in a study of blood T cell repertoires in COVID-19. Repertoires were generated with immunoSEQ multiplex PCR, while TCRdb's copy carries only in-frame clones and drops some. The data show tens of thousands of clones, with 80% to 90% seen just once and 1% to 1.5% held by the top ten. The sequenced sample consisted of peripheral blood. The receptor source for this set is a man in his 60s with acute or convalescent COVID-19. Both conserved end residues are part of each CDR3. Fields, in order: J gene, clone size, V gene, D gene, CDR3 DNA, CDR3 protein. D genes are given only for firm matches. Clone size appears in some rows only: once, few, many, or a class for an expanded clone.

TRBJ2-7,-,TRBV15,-,TGTGCCACCAGCAGAGACGGAGGGTATCTAGCGACCTCCTACGAGCAGTACTTC,CATSRDGGYLATSYEQYF
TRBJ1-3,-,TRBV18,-,TGTGCCAGCTTTCCAACAGAGTTCTCTGGAAACACCATATATTTT,CASFPTEFSGNTIYF
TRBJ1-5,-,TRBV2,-,TGTGCCAGCGGCACGAATCAGCCCCAGCATTTT,CASGTNQPQHF
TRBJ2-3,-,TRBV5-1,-,TGCGCCAGCAGCTTGATGGGGCGCGACACAGATACGCAGTATTTT,CASSLMGRDTDTQYF
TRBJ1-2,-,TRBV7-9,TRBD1,TGTGCCAGCAGCTTAGCACCATACAGGGGGAGCTATGGCTACACCTTC,CASSLAPYRGSYGYTF
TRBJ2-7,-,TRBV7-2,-,TGTGCCAGCAGCTTAATCCCGGTAGCGGAGAGGGAGCAGTACTTC,CASSLIPVAEREQYF
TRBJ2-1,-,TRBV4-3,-,TGCGCCAGCAGCCAAGGGGCACGCGAGCAGTTCTTC,CASSQGAREQFF
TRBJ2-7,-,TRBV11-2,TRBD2,TGTGCCAGCAGCCAGGGACTAGCACCATACGAGCAGTACTTC,CASSQGLAPYEQYF
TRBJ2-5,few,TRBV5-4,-,TGTGCCAGCAGCTTGGTCGACAGCAAACAAGAGACCCAGTACTTC,CASSLVDSKQETQYF
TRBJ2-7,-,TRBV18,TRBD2,TGTGCCAGCTCACCATCGGGGTACCTAGCGGATGCCTCCTACGAGCAGTACTTC,CASSPSGYLADASYEQYF
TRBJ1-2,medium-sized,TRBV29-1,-,TGCAGCGTTGACAGATCCTATGGCTACACCTTC,CSVDRSYGYTF
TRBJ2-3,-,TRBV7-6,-,TGTGCCAGCAGCTTAGGGGTAGCGTTGCCAGATACGCAGTATTTT,CASSLGVALPDTQYF
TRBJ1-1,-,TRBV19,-,TGTGCCAGCAAGACGAACCTGAGGATTGGGACTGAAGCTTTCTTT,CASKTNLRIGTEAFF
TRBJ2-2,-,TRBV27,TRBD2,TGTGCCAGCAGACTTAGGACTAGCGGGAGTAGTACCGGGGAGCTGTTTTTT,CASRLRTSGSSTGELFF
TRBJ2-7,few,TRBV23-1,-,TGCGCCAGCAGTCAATCCTGGAGGAGCTCCTACGAGCAGTACTTC,CASSQSWRSSYEQYF
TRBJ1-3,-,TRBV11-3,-,TGTGCCAGCAGCTTCCCCCCCCGAGGGACTACTGGAAACACCATATATTTT,CASSFPPRGTTGNTIYF
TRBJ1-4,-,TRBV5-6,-,TGTGCCAGCAGCGTTATACAGGCCGATAATGAAAAACTGTTTTTT,CASSVIQADNEKLFF
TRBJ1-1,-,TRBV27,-,TGTGCCAGCAGTTTATCGGAGGGGTGGAAAGCTTTCTTT,CASSLSEGWKAFF
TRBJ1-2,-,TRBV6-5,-,TGTGCCAGCAGTCCTACAGGGTCATCTAACTATGGCTACACCTTC,CASSPTGSSNYGYTF
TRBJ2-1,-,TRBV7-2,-,TGTGCCAGCAGCTTAGATGTTTCGCGGAATGAGCAGTTCTTC,CASSLDVSRNEQFF